This TCR beta chain was documented in a study of blood T cell repertoires in COVID-19. Study in general: T cells, B-cell-depleted T cells, or PBMCs provided the cDNA or gDNA that served as material.

CDR3 length: 12 amino acids. Germline trimming cut 5 bases from V and 10 bases from J; bases unmatched to any gene: 4. Per germline, CDR1 WNHNN and CDR2 SYGVQD (reference sequence). Individuals drawn from 24 US areas were roughly 18 to 89 years old. Clinical history as reported by participants underpinned cohort assignment. In its sample, this clone was seen a few times. As originally analysed: Quantification of nucleated cells was approximated via reference gene primer amplification. Some clones are missing from TCRdb's copy, which holds only in-frame ones; the method was immunoSEQ multiplex PCR. V and J calls plus clone size are reproduced from that table; the DNA served to infer D and trimming. The table has 300,000 to 350,000 clones, about nine tenths seen once.

V usage is TRBV10-1 and J usage is TRBJ1-1; 10 nucleotides line up with TRBD1. The sequence derives from a woman aged 25-40 years who had been exposed to COVID-19. The source material was PBMCs or T cells enriched from blood (not recorded which). The chain's CDR3 is CASSRTGGRAFF. The CDR3 DNA reads TGCGCCAGCAGTCGGACAGGGGGGAGAGCTTTCTTT.